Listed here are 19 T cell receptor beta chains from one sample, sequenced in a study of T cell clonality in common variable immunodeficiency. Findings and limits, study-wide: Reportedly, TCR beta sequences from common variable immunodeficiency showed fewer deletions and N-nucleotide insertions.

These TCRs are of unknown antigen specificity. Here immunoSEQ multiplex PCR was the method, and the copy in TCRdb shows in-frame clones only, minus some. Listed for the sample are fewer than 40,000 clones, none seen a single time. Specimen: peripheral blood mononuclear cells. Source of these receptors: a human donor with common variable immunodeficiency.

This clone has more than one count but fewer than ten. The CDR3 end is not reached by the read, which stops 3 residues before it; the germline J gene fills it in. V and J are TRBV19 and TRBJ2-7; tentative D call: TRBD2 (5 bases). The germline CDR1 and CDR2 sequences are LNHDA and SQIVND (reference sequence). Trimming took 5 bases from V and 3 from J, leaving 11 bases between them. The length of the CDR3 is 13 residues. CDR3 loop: CASSRGPLYEQYF. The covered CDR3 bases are TGTGCCAGTAGTCGAGGGCCTCTCTACGAG.

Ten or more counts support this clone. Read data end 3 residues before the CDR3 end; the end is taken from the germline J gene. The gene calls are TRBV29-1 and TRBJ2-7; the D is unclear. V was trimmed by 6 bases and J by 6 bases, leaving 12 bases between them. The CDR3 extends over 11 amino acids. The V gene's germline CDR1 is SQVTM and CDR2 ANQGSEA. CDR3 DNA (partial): TGCAGCGTCCGAAGCTCGGGCGAG. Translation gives CSVRSSGE. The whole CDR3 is CSVRSSGEQYF.

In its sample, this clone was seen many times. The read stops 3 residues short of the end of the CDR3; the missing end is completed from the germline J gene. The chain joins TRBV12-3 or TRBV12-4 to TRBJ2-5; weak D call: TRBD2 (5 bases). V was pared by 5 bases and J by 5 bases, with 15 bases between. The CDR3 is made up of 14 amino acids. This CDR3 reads CASSTGMVGETQYF. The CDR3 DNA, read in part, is TGTGCCAGCAGTACGGGGATGGTGGGGGAGACC.

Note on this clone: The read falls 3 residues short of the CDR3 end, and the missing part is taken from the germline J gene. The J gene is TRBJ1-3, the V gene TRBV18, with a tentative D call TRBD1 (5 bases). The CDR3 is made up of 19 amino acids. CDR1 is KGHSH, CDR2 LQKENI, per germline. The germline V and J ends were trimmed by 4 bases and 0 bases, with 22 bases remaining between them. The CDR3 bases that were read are TGTGCCAGCTCACGGACCACAAGCGGGGCCGACTACTCTGGAAACACC. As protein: CASSRTTSGADYSGNT. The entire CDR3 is CASSRTTSGADYSGNTIYF.

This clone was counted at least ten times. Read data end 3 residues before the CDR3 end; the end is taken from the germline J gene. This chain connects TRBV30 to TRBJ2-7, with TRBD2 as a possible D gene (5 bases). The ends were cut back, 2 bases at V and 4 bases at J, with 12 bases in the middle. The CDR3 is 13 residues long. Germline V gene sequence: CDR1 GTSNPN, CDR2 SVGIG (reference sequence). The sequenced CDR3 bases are TGTGCCTGGAGTCGGACCCGGACTTACGAG. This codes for CAWSRTRTYE. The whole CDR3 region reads CAWSRTRTYEQYF.

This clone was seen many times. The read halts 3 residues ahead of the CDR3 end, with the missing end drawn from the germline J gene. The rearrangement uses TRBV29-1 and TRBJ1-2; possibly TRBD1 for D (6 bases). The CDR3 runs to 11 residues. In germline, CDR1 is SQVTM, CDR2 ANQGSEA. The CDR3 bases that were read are TGCAGCGTTGGGGACATTGACGGC. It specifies CSVGDIDG. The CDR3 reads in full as CSVGDIDGYTF.

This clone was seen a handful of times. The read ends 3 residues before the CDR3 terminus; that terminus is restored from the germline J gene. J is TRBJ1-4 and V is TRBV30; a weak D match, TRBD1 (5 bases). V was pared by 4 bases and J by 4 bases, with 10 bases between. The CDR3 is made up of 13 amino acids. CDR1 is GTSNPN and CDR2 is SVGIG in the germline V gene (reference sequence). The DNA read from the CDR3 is TGTGCCTGGAAAAGGGGAGGTAATGAAAAA. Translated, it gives CAWKRGGNEK. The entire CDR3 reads CAWKRGGNEKLFF.

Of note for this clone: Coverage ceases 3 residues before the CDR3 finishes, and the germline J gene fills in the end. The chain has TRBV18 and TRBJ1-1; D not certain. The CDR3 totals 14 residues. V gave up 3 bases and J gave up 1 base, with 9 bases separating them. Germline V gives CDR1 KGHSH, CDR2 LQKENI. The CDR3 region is CASSPQVENTEAFF. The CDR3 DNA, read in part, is TGTGCCAGCTCACCCCAGGTGGAGAACACTGAA.

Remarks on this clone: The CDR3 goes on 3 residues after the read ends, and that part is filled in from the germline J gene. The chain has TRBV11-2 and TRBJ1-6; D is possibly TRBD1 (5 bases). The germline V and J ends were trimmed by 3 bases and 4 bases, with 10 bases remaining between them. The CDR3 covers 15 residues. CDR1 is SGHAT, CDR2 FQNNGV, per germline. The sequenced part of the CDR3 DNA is TGTGCCAGCAGCTTTCGAGGGGCGTATAATTCACCC. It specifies CASSFRGAYNSP. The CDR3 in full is CASSFRGAYNSPLHF.

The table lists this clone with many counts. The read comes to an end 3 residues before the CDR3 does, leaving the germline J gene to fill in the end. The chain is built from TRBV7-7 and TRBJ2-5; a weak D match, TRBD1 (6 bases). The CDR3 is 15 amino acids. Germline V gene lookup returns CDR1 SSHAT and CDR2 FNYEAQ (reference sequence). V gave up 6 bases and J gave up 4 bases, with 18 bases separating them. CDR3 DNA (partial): TGTGCCAGCAGTACCACATCATCACAGGGAGAGACC. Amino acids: CASSTTSSQGET. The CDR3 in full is CASSTTSSQGETQYF.

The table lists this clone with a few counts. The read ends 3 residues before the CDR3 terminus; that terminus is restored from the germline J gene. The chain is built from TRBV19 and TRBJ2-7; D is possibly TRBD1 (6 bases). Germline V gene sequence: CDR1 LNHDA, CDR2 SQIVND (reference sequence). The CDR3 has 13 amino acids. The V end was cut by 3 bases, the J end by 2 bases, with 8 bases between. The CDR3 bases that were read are TGTGCCAGTAGTATCTCAGGGGCCTACGAG. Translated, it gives CASSISGAYE. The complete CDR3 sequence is CASSISGAYEQYF.

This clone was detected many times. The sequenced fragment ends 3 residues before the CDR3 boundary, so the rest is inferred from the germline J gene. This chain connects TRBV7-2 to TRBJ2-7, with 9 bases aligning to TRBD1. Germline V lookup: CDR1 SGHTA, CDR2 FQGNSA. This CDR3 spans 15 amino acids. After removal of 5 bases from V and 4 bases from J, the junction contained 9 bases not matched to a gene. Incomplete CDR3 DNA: TGTGCCAGCAGCACCTGGACAGGGGTGGATTACGAG. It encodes CASSTWTGVDYE. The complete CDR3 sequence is CASSTWTGVDYEQYF.

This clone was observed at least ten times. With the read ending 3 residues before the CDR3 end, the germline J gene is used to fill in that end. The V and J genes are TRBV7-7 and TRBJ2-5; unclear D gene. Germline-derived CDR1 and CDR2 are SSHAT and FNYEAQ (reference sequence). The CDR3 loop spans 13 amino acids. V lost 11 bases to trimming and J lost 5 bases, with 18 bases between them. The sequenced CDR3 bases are TGTGCCGTCCACTACACCTCCCTGGAGACC. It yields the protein CAVHYTSLET. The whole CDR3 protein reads CAVHYTSLETQYF.

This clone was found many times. This chain's CDR3 is CASSGQLAGGPEQYF. CDR3 DNA, as far as it was read: TGTGCCAGCAGCGGACAACTAGCGGGGGGGCCCGAG. The V and J genes are TRBV5-6 and TRBJ2-7; TRBD2 aligns across 13 bases. The CDR3 goes on 3 residues after the read ends, and that part is filled in from the germline J gene. Germline trimming cut 4 bases from V and 6 bases from J; bases unmatched to any gene: 7. The CDR3 loop spans 15 amino acids. Germline-derived CDR1 and CDR2 are SGHDT and YYEEEE.

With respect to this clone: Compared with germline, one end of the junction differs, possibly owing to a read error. The DNA read from the CDR3 is TGTGCCAGCAGGGAAGAGGGCAATTCACCC. It codes for CASREEGNSP. The CDR3 in its entirety is CASREEGNSPLHF. V usage is TRBV6-1 and J usage is TRBJ1-6, with D unclear. The CDR3 extends 3 residues past the end of the read, so its final part is completed from the germline J gene. Per germline, CDR1 MNHNS and CDR2 SASEGT. CDR3 length: 13 residues.

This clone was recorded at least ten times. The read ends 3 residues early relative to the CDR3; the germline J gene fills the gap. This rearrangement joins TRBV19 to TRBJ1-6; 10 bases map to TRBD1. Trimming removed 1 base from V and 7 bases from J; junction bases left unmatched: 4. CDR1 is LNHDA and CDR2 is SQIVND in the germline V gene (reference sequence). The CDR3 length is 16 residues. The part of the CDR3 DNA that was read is TGTGCCAGTAGTATAGTCAGGGGACAGGGGAATTCACCC. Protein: CASSIVRGQGNSP. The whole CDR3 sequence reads CASSIVRGQGNSPLHF.

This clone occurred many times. Incomplete CDR3 DNA: TGTGCCAGCAGCCTCAATCCACGGGGTGAAAAA. Translated, it gives CASSLNPRGEK. The whole CDR3 is CASSLNPRGEKLFF. The chain has TRBV11-2 and TRBJ1-4; no reliable D call. The sequenced fragment ends 3 residues before the CDR3 boundary, so the rest is inferred from the germline J gene. The CDR3 sequence is 14 residues long. Trimming removed 5 bases from V and 7 bases from J, with 14 bases in between. Germline V gene data show CDR1 as SGHAT and CDR2 as FQNNGV.

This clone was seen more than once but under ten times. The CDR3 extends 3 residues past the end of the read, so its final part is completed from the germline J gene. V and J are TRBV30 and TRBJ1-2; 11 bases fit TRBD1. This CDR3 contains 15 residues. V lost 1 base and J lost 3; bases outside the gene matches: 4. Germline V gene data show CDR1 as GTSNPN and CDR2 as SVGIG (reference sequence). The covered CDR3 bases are TGTGCCTGGAGTGGGACAGGGGGCTTGTACTATGGC. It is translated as CAWSGTGGLYYG. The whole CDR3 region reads CAWSGTGGLYYGYTF.

CDR3: CASSRWWGDGQPQHF. CDR3 bases read: TGTGCCAGTAGTCGGTGGTGGGGGGACGGGCAGCCC. This rearrangement joins TRBV19 to TRBJ1-5, with D possibly TRBD1 on 5 matching bases. The CDR3 extends 3 residues past the end of the read, so its final part is completed from the germline J gene. This CDR3 has 15 amino acids. V was clipped by 5 bases and J by 7 bases, with 18 bases between them. Germline V gene sequence: CDR1 LNHDA, CDR2 SQIVND (reference sequence).